One sample yielded the 15 T cell receptor beta chains listed below, sequenced in a study of shared clonotypes between healthy human individuals. Sequencing was performed with immunoSEQ multiplex PCR; in TCRdb, only in-frame clones are kept and a portion is missing. The profile covers around 430,000 clones, with 75% to 85% appearing a single time and around 13% taken by the ten largest. The sequencing input was PBMCs. These receptors were taken from a woman between 40 and 50 years old in good health. Some clones in this sample may be carry-over from other donors' samples.

The chain links TRBV28 to TRBJ2-5, with no clear D. Trimming left V 3 bases short and J 3 bases short, with 5 bases between. Germline lookup yields CDR1 MDHEN and CDR2 SYDVKM. This CDR3 has 12 residues. Here the CDR3 reads CASSFAKETQYF. The CDR3 DNA reads as TGTGCCAGCAGTTTTGCTAAAGAGACCCAGTACTTC.

This clone was detected a few times. V is TRBV10-3 and J is TRBJ2-7; 8 bases fit TRBD1. The CDR3 totals 18 residues. The germline V gene encodes CDR1 ENHRY and CDR2 SYGVKD. V lost 3 bases and J lost 3; bases outside the gene matches: 16. The CDR3 sequence: CAISESPPRQGSFYEQYF. CDR3 DNA: TGTGCCATCAGTGAATCCCCCCCACGACAGGGGAGTTTCTACGAGCAGTACTTC.

This clone came up a few times. This chain joins TRBV4-3 and TRBJ1-4, with D hard to call. V lost 6 bases, J lost 5 bases, and 13 bases lay in between. The CDR3 runs to 14 residues. Germline V gene data show CDR1 as LGHNA and CDR2 as YSLEER. The CDR3 region is CASSRTVVNEKLFF. CDR3 DNA: TGCGCCAGCAGTAGAACAGTAGTGAATGAAAAACTGTTTTTT.

The chain links TRBV2 to TRBJ2-1, with 9 bases matching TRBD2. Unmatched junction bases numbered 11, after V lost 9 bases and J lost 14 bases. CDR3 length: 12 amino acids. CDR1 is SNHLY, CDR2 FYNNEI, per germline. CDR3 nucleotide sequence: TGTGCCAGTGGGGTAGCGGGAGAGGTGGAGTTCTTC. Residues: CASGVAGEVEFF. Using reference TRBV2 and TRBJ2-1 for the parts outside the CDR3, the full variable domain is EPEVTQTPSHQVTQMGQEVILRCVPISNHLYFYWYRQILGQKVEFLVSFYNNEISEKSEIFDDQFSVERPDGSNFTLKIRSTKLEDSAMYFCASGVAGEVEFFGPGTRLTVL.

The chain uses TRBV7-2 and TRBJ2-5, with D tentatively TRBD1 (6 bases). The CDR3 totals 12 residues. Trimming removed 5 bases from V and 5 bases from J, with 9 bases in between. Germline V CDR1 and CDR2: SGHTA, FQGNSA. The CDR3 spells CASSPQGETQYF. DNA of the CDR3: TGTGCCAGCAGCCCTCAGGGGGAGACCCAGTACTTC.

This clone occurred a few times. The genes are TRBV14 and TRBJ2-1; TRBD2 aligns across 8 bases. The V and J ends lost 0 bases and 0 bases, in that order; junction bases with no gene match: 4. The V gene's germline CDR1 is SGHDN and CDR2 FVKESK. This CDR3 region has 17 residues. CDR3 protein: CASSQDAGGGSYNEQFF. In DNA form, the CDR3 reads TGTGCCAGCAGCCAAGATGCCGGGGGGGGCTCCTACAATGAGCAGTTCTTC.

The sample holds many counts of this clone. The rearrangement uses TRBV2 and TRBJ1-3; D may be TRBD1 (6 bases). V was clipped by 6 bases and J by 2 bases, with 11 bases between them. CDR3 size: 14 residues. CDR1 and CDR2 from the germline V gene are SNHLY and FYNNEI. Here the CDR3 reads CASRPQGPGNTIYF. CDR3 sequence (DNA): TGTGCCAGCAGGCCACAGGGTCCTGGAAACACCATATATTTT.

The J gene is TRBJ2-1, the V gene TRBV28, with 8 bases that match TRBD2. V lost 5 bases to trimming and J lost 3 bases; unmatched junction nucleotides: 6. The germline gives CDR1 MDHEN, CDR2 SYDVKM. The length of the CDR3 is 15 residues. CDR3 in amino acids: CASSEAGAFYNEQFF. The CDR3, as DNA: TGTGCCAGCAGTGAAGCGGGAGCGTTCTACAATGAGCAGTTCTTC.

DNA for the CDR3: TGCGCCAGCAGCGGAAATTCATACGAGCAGTACTTC. This encodes CASSGNSYEQYF. The rearrangement uses TRBV10-2 and TRBJ2-7; no reliable D call. The length of the CDR3 is 12 residues. Per the germline V gene, CDR1 is WSHSY and CDR2 is SAAADI. Trimming took 6 bases from V and 4 from J, leaving 10 bases between them.

Regarding this clone: The same CDR3 arises from other DNA sequences in this sample as well. The genes are TRBV7-9 and TRBJ2-7; D unresolved. Germline lookup yields CDR1 SEHNR and CDR2 FQNEAQ (reference sequence). Trimming stripped 1 base from V and 2 bases from J, with 6 bases between. CDR3 length equals 13 residues. As DNA, the CDR3 is TGTGCCAGCAGCTTAGACAGTGCCTACGAGCAGTACTTC. Amino acid sequence: CASSLDSAYEQYF.

The genes are TRBV6-6 and TRBJ2-7; 9 bases map to TRBD1. With V trimmed by 0 bases and J by 5 bases, 8 bases remained unmatched. This CDR3 is built from 16 residues. Germline loops: CDR1 MNHNY, CDR2 SVGAGI (reference sequence). The CDR3 here is CASSYSAVQGANEQYF. DNA for the CDR3: TGTGCCAGCAGTTACTCCGCCGTACAGGGGGCCAACGAGCAGTACTTC.

V usage is TRBV6-1 and J usage is TRBJ2-5; D may be TRBD1 (5 bases). The last part of the DNA fits TRBJ2-7 better; the J call may be wrong. Germline V gives CDR1 MNHNS, CDR2 SASEGT. CDR3 length: 13 residues. As DNA, the CDR3 is TGTGCCAGCAATCCAGGGCCCACGTACGAGCAGTACTTC. It is translated as CASNPGPTYEQYF.

The chain employs TRBV27 and TRBJ2-1; no definite D call. The V end was cut by 2 bases, the J end by 0 bases, with 11 bases between. The CDR3 is 16 residues long. Per germline, CDR1 MNHEY and CDR2 SMNVEV (reference sequence). The CDR3 region has the DNA TGTGCCAGCAGTTTAGGAGTGCCCAGCTCCTACAATGAGCAGTTCTTC. Its protein is CASSLGVPSSYNEQFF.

This clone was recorded once. The V call is TRBV28, the J call TRBJ2-7; D unresolved. Germline CDR1 and CDR2: MDHEN and SYDVKM. This CDR3 spans 12 amino acids. V was clipped by 2 bases and J by 5 bases, with 7 bases between them. The CDR3 DNA is TGTGCCAGCAGTTTAAATCGAAACGAGCAGTACTTC. Protein: CASSLNRNEQYF.

The rearrangement uses TRBV7-3 and TRBJ2-1; D gene ambiguous. V was trimmed by 4 bases and J by 0 bases, leaving 10 bases between them. Germline V lookup: CDR1 SGHTA, CDR2 FQGTGA. This CDR3 is built from 15 residues. CDR3 DNA sequence: TGTGCCAGCAGCTCGACGGCGAGCTCCTACAATGAGCAGTTCTTC. Its translation is CASSSTASSYNEQFF.